The clone carrying this T cell receptor (beta chain) has a single count. This sample is drawn from a study of blood T cell repertoires in COVID-19. Overall study context: Acute-phase and convalescent COVID-19 samples originated in the United States, Italy and Spain. Nucleic acid was either cDNA or gDNA, and it came from T cells, B-cell-depleted T cells, or PBMCs.

V was shortened by 2 bases and J by 2 bases, with 12 bases between the two germline ends. The CDR3 extends over 15 amino acids. The assay was immunoSEQ multiplex PCR, and TCRdb's table has in-frame clones only and misses some. Here the sample spans around 170,000 clones, around 83% being singletons. This receptor was obtained from a woman aged 35 to 49 with acute or convalescent COVID-19. Sequenced input: peripheral blood. V is TRBV6-7 and J is TRBJ1-1; possibly TRBD1 for D (5 bases). TRBV6-7 is reported as an ORF; its role is uncertain. DNA of the CDR3: TGTGCCAGCAGTTACGGGGCAGACACCAACACTGAAGCTTTCTTT. Encoded protein: CASSYGADTNTEAFF.